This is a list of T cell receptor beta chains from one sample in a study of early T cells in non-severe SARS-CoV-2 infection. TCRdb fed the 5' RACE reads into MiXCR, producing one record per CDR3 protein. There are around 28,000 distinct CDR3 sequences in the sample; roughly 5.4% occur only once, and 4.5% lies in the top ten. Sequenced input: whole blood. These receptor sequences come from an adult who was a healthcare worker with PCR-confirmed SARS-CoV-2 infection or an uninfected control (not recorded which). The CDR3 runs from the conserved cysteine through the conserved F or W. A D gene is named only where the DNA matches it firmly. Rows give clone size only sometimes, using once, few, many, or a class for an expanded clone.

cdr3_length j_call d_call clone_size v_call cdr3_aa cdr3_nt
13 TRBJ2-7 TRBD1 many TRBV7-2 CASTWTGIYEQYF TGTGCCAGCACGTGGACAGGGATCTACGAGCAGTACTTC
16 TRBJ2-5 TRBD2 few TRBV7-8 CASSPEYAGGGETQYF TGTGCCAGCAGCCCCGAGTATGCGGGAGGAGGAGAGACCCAGTACTTC
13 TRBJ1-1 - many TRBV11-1 CASSLNDGRVAFF TGTGCCAGCAGCTTAAATGATGGCAGAGTAGCTTTCTTT
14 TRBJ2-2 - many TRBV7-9 CASSLLEDTGELFF TGTGCCAGCAGCTTACTTGAGGACACCGGGGAGCTGTTTTTT
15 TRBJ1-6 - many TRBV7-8 CASSLLQGRDSPLHF TGTGCCAGCAGCTTACTTCAGGGACGAGATTCACCCCTCCACTTT
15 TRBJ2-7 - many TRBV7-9 CASSSLSDRPYEQYF TGTGCCAGCAGCTCGTTATCGGACAGACCCTACGAGCAGTACTTC
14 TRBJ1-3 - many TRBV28 CAAYEGGAGNTIYF TGTGCCGCTTACGAAGGGGGGGCTGGAAACACCATATATTTT
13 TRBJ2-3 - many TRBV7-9 CASSGGSTDTQYF TGTGCCAGCAGCGGAGGGAGCACAGATACGCAGTATTTT
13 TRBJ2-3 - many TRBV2 CASSADSTDTQYF TGTGCCAGCAGTGCGGACAGCACAGATACGCAGTATTTT
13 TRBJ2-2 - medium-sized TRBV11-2 CASSFQANGELFF TGTGCCAGCAGCTTCCAGGCGAACGGGGAGCTGTTTTTT
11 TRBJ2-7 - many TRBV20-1 CSARSPHEQYF TGCAGTGCTAGATCCCCCCACGAGCAGTACTTC
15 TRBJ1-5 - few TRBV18 CASSPIGDGNQPQHF TGTGCCAGCTCACCAATCGGGGATGGCAATCAGCCCCAGCATTTT
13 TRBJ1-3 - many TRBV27 CASGEAYGNTIYF TGTGCCAGCGGTGAGGCATATGGAAACACCATATATTTT
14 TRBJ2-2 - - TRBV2 CASAKPPSTGELFF TGTGCCAGCGCGAAACCCCCCTCCACCGGGGAGCTGTTTTTT
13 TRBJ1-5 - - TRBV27 CASSLLSNQPQHF TGTGCCAGCAGTTTACTCAGCAATCAGCCCCAGCATTTT
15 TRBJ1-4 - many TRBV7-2 CASSLRGSTNEKLFF TGTGCCAGCAGCTTAAGGGGGAGCACTAATGAAAAACTGTTTTTT
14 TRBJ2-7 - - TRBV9 CASSVVAGLGEQYF TGTGCCAGCAGCGTAGTGGCAGGGTTAGGCGAGCAGTACTTC
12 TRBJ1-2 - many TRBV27 CASSLYGYGYTF TGTGCCAGCAGTTTATACGGTTATGGCTACACCTTC
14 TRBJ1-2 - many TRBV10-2 CASSEAGLLGGYTF TGCGCCAGCAGTGAAGCAGGCTTATTGGGTGGCTACACCTTC
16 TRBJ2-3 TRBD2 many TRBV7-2 CASSPSGSGIGDTQYF TGTGCCAGCAGCCCGTCCGGTAGCGGGATAGGAGATACGCAGTATTTT
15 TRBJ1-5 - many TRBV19 CASSPGDLGNQPQHF TGTGCCAGTAGTCCAGGGGACCTCGGCAATCAGCCCCAGCATTTT
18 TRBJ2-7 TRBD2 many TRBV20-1 CSARDLSMGGIRNYEQYF TGCAGTGCTAGAGATCTAAGTATGGGGGGGATCCGTAACTACGAGCAGTACTTC
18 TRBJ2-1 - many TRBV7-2 CASSLLPFAGQRDNEQFF TGTGCCAGCAGCTTACTACCGTTTGCGGGACAACGGGACAATGAGCAGTTCTTC
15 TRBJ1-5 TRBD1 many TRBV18 CASSQGQGGDQPQHF TGTGCCAGCTCACAGGGACAGGGCGGCGATCAGCCCCAGCATTTT
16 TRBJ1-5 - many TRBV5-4 CASSLGPTGSGQPQHF TGTGCCAGCAGCTTGGGACCCACAGGGTCGGGTCAGCCCCAGCATTTT
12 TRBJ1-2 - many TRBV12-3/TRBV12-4 CASSLGSYGYTF TGTGCCAGCAGTTTAGGGTCGTATGGCTACACCTTC
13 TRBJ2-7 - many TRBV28 CASSLDGGYEQYF TGTGCCAGCAGTTTGGATGGGGGTTACGAGCAGTACTTC
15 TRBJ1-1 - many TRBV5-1 CASSSLDLLGTEAFF TGCGCCAGCAGCTCGCTGGACCTATTGGGGACTGAAGCTTTCTTT
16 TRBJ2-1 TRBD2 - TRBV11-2 CASSGRLAGGPVEQFF TGTGCCAGCAGCGGACGACTAGCGGGAGGGCCTGTTGAGCAGTTCTTC
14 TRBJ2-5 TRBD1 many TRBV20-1 CSARDLAGGETQYF TGCAGTGCTAGAGATTTGGCAGGGGGAGAGACCCAGTACTTC
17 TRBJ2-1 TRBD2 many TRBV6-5 CASSKQGLAGVYNEQFF TGTGCCAGCAGTAAACAGGGACTAGCGGGAGTCTACAATGAGCAGTTCTTC
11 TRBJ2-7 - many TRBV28 CASGPRYEQYF TGTGCCAGCGGCCCCAGATACGAGCAGTACTTC
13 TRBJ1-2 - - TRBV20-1 CSPFQRGDYGYTF TGCAGTCCCTTTCAGAGGGGAGACTATGGCTACACCTTC
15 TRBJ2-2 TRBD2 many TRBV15 CATSRGDYSTGELFF TGTGCCACCAGCAGAGGGGACTACTCAACCGGGGAGCTGTTTTTT
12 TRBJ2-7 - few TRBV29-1 CSVWDGADEQYF TGCAGCGTGTGGGACGGTGCCGACGAGCAGTACTTC
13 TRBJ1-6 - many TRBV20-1 CSARDTGNSPLHF TGCAGTGCTAGAGATACAGGGAATTCACCCCTCCACTTT
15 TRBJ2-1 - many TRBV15 CATSRDNGPYNEQFF TGTGCCACCAGCAGAGATAACGGACCCTACAATGAGCAGTTCTTC
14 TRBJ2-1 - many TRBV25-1 CASSEYLGYNEQFF TGTGCCAGCAGTGAATACCTAGGGTACAATGAGCAGTTCTTC
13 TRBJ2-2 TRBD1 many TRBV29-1 CSALGAGGGELFF TGCAGCGCCCTGGGGGCAGGGGGCGGGGAGCTGTTTTTT
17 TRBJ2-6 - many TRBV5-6 CASSFPPGSSGANVLTF TGTGCCAGCAGCTTTCCCCCAGGGTCGTCTGGGGCCAACGTCCTGACTTTC
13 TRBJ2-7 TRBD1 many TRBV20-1 CSAPQTGSHEQYF TGCAGTGCCCCCCAGACAGGGTCCCACGAGCAGTACTTC
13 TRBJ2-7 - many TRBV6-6 CASSTGRTYEQYF TGTGCCAGCAGTACCGGGCGCACCTACGAGCAGTACTTC
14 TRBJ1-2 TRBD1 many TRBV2 CATAANRGIYGYTF TGTGCCACGGCCGCAAACAGGGGAATCTATGGCTACACCTTC
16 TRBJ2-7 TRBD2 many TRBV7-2 CASSLAASGSAYEQYF TGTGCCAGCAGCTTAGCGGCTAGCGGGAGTGCCTACGAGCAGTACTTC
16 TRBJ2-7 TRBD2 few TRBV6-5 CASSYIRAGGPYEQYF TGTGCCAGCAGTTACATACGGGCGGGAGGGCCATACGAGCAGTACTTC
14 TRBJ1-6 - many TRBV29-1 CSVESRVMDSPLHF TGCAGCGTTGAATCGCGGGTAATGGATTCACCCCTCCACTTT
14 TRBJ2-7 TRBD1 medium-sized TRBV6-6 CASRAGTEFDEQYF TGTGCCAGCAGAGCCGGGACAGAGTTTGACGAGCAGTACTTC
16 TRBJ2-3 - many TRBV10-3 CAISESNAASGDTQYF TGTGCCATCAGTGAGTCGAACGCCGCCTCGGGAGATACGCAGTATTTT
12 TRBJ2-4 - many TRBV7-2 CASSLYPNIQYF TGTGCCAGCAGCTTATATCCCAACATTCAGTACTTC